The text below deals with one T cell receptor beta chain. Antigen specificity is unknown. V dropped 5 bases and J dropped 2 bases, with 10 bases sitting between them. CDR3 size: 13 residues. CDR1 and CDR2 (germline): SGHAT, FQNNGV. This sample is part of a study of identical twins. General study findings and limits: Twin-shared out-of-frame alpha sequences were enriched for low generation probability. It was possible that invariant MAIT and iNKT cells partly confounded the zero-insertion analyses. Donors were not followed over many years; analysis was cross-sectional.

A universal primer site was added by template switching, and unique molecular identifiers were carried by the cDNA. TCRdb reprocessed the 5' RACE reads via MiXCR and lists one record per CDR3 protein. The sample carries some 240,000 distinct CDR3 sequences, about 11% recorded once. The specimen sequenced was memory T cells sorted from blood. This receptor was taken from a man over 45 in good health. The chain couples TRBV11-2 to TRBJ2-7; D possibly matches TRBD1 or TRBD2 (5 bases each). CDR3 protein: CASSLRGPYEQYF. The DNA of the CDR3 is TGTGCCAGCAGCCTTCGGGGACCCTACGAGCAGTACTTC. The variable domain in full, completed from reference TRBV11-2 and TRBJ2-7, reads EAGVAQSPRYKIIEKRQSVAFWCNPISGHATLYWYQQILGQGPKLLIQFQNNGVVDDSQLPKDRFSAERLKGVDSTLKIQPAKLEDSAVYLCASSLRGPYEQYFGPGTRLTVT.